This T cell receptor (beta chain) was identified in a study of CD8+ T cells in alopecia areata. Following RNA extraction, reverse transcription yielded cDNA that acted as the sequencing template. Libraries were prepared by immunoSEQ multiplex PCR; TCRdb keeps only in-frame clonotypes and omits some of them. The sample lists 180,000 or so clones, around 58% occurring once. Germline CDR1 PRHDT, CDR2 FYEKMQ (reference sequence). V was pared by 6 bases and J by 7 bases, with 8 bases of the junction left unmatched. This CDR3 contains 14 residues. A word on this clone: The antigen remains undetermined.

Study-level results: Possibly because of HLA-related factors, TCR sharing was less clear across patients than in mice.

Treatment specified: oral pan-JAK inhibitor, 5-10 mg twice daily. Punch biopsies of lesional scalp, plus peripheral blood, were taken from alopecia areata patients. V gene TRBV13 combines with J gene TRBJ2-7; TRBD1 matches 11 bases. The source material was CD4+ T cells sorted from blood, sampled between weeks 55 and 65, from a patient treated with tofacitinib. This clonotype was sampled from a human donor with alopecia areata. In DNA form, the CDR3 reads TGTGCCAGCAGGCCCGGGACAGGGGGTGGAGAGCAGTACTTC. Amino acid sequence: CASRPGTGGGEQYF.